Below, 26 T cell receptor beta chains from the same sample are listed, as sequenced in a study of blood T cell repertoires in COVID-19. Generated by immunoSEQ multiplex PCR, the TCRdb table keeps only in-frame clones and is missing some. The data contain 220,000 or so clones, roughly 88% of them seen just once; the ten biggest clones take up roughly 2%. The sample consisted of PBMCs or T cells enriched from blood (not recorded which). Receptors originate from a woman in her 50s who had recovered from COVID-19.

This chain uses TRBV19 with TRBJ1-2; 8 positions match TRBD1. V trimming: 7 bases; J trimming: 5 bases; junction bases outside the gene matches: 9. This CDR3 comprises 14 residues. In germline, CDR1 is LNHDA, CDR2 SQIVND (reference sequence). The CDR3 here is CASNPRTGRYGYTF. The CDR3 nucleotides are TGTGCCAGTAACCCCCGGACAGGGAGGTATGGCTACACCTTC. The whole variable domain, remainder taken from reference TRBV19 and TRBJ1-2, is DGGITQSPKYLFRKEGQNVTLSCEQNLNHDAMYWYRQDPGQGLRLIYYSQIVNDFQKGDIAEGYSVSREKKESFPLTVTSAQKNPTAFYLCASNPRTGRYGYTFGSGTRLTVV.

The chain combines TRBV6-5 with TRBJ1-1; TRBD1 aligns across 10 bases. V shed 7 bases and J 4 bases; nucleotides not matched to a gene: 9. Germline lookup yields CDR1 MNHEY and CDR2 SVGAGI. The CDR3 runs to 15 residues. The CDR3 loop reads CASTLNRDRGTEAFF. The CDR3 DNA follows: TGTGCCAGCACCCTAAACCGGGACAGGGGCACTGAAGCTTTCTTT.

This sequence joins TRBV5-1 and TRBJ1-4; possibly TRBD1 for D (5 bases). In germline, CDR1 is SGHRS, CDR2 YFSETQ. This CDR3 has 11 residues. The V and J ends lost 4 bases and 13 bases respectively, with 11 bases between them. In DNA form, the CDR3 reads TGCGCCAGCAGCCCCGGTCAGGGACTGTTTTTT. It is translated as CASSPGQGLFF. Looking up the rest from reference TRBV5-1 and TRBJ1-4 gives the full variable domain: KAGVTQTPRYLIKTRGQQVTLSCSPISGHRSVSWYQQTPGQGLQFLFEYFSETQRNKGNFPGRFSGRQFSNSRSEMNVSTLELGDSALYLCASSPGQGLFFGSGTQLSVL.

The chain links TRBV4-2 to TRBJ1-1, with 11 positions matching TRBD1. Germline lookup yields CDR1 LGHNA and CDR2 YNFKEQ. The junction had 9 bases not matched to a gene; V was cut back by 0 bases and J by 12 bases. This CDR3 is built from 15 residues. CDR3 sequence (DNA): TGTGCCAGCAGCCAAGAAAGCCGGACAGGGGGCGAATCTTTCTTT. Protein sequence: CASSQESRTGGESFF.

This clone was recorded only once. The chain recombines TRBV4-3 with TRBJ2-5; D is unresolved. The V and J ends lost 1 base and 0 bases respectively, with 6 bases between them. CDR1 and CDR2 (germline): LGHNA, YSLEER. This CDR3 is 14 amino acids long. The CDR3 nucleotides read TGCGCCAGCAGCCAAGGTTCGTACCAAGAGACCCAGTACTTC. It codes for CASSQGSYQETQYF.

V is TRBV5-4 and J is TRBJ1-1; 7 bases are shared with TRBD1. Germline lookup yields CDR1 SGHNT and CDR2 YYREEE (reference sequence). The CDR3 sequence is 13 residues long. V was clipped by 0 bases and J by 11 bases; unmatched bases: 7. This chain's CDR3 is CASSLGGGEGAFF. CDR3 bases: TGTGCCAGCAGCTTGGGAGGGGGCGAAGGGGCTTTCTTT. The full variable domain, completed using reference TRBV5-4 and TRBJ1-1, is ETGVTQSPTHLIKTRGQQVTLRCSSQSGHNTVSWYQQALGQGPQFIFQYYREEENGRGNFPPRFSGLQFPNYSSELNVNALELDDSALYLCASSLGGGEGAFFGQGTRLTVV.

This sequence joins TRBV27 and TRBJ1-3; 7 bases match TRBD1. Germline CDR1 is MNHEY and CDR2 is SMNVEV (reference sequence). V lost 6 bases and J lost 2; bases outside the gene matches: 4. The CDR3 spans 14 residues. CDR3 residues: CASRTGSPGNTIYF. The CDR3 DNA reads TGTGCCAGCAGGACAGGGTCGCCTGGAAACACCATATATTTT.

This clone occurred once. V is TRBV5-1 and J is TRBJ2-7, with TRBD1 matching over 9 bases. Losses at the gene ends were 4 bases for V and 6 bases for J; bases not matched to a gene: 14. Germline CDR1 and CDR2: SGHRS and YFSETQ. CDR3 length equals 16 residues. CDR3 region: CASSQDPGQGSIEQYF. Written as DNA, the CDR3 is TGCGCCAGCAGCCAGGATCCGGGACAGGGCTCGATCGAGCAGTACTTC.

The genes are TRBV7-2 and TRBJ1-4; the match to TRBD1 covers 8 bases. CDR1 is SGHTA, CDR2 FQGNSA, per germline. V lost 5 bases and J lost 8; bases outside the gene matches: 13. CDR3 length equals 16 residues. In DNA, the CDR3 is TGTGCCAGCAGCCCTAGGGGAGGACAGGGAGGGGAAAAACTGTTTTTT. Its translation is CASSPRGGQGGEKLFF.

The gene calls are TRBV28 and TRBJ2-5, with D perhaps TRBD1 (6 bases). CDR1 MDHEN and CDR2 SYDVKM come from the germline V gene. The CDR3 is 14 amino acids. Trimming removed 7 bases at V and 6 bases at J, with 18 bases between. As DNA, the CDR3 is TGTGCCAGCACATCGACAAACAGGGTAAAGACCCAGTACTTC. Protein: CASTSTNRVKTQYF. The entire variable domain, with the rest obtained from reference TRBV28 and TRBJ2-5, is as follows: DVKVTQSSRYLVKRTGEKVFLECVQDMDHENMFWYRQDPGLGLRLIYFSYDVKMKEKGDIPEGYSVSREKKERFSLILESASTNQTSMYLCASTSTNRVKTQYFGPGTRLLVL.

This clone was detected only once. This sequence joins TRBV27 and TRBJ1-2; a weak D match, TRBD1 (6 bases). CDR1 and CDR2 from the germline V gene are MNHEY and SMNVEV (reference sequence). The CDR3 extends over 15 amino acids. Trimming took off 6 bases at V and 1 base at J, with 15 bases between the two ends. CDR3 in amino acids: CASRRDRQNNYGYTF. CDR3 nucleotides: TGTGCCAGCAGGAGAGACAGGCAAAATAACTATGGCTACACCTTC.

The chain joins TRBV2 to TRBJ2-7; possibly TRBD2 for D (5 bases). Germline CDR1 and CDR2: SNHLY and FYNNEI. Trimming took 3 bases from V and 1 from J, leaving 16 bases between them. The CDR3 is 16 residues long. The CDR3 DNA sequence: TGTGCCAGCAGTGATCTCTGGGTCCGAGGGTCCTACGAGCAGTACTTC. This encodes CASSDLWVRGSYEQYF.

This clone was seen once. The chain couples TRBV6-5 to TRBJ1-2; 7 bases are a match to TRBD1. After removal of 7 bases from V and 4 bases from J, the junction contained 6 bases not matched to a gene. The CDR3 has 13 amino acids. The germline V gene encodes CDR1 MNHEY and CDR2 SVGAGI. The CDR3 loop reads CASKVRQGYGYTF. The CDR3 DNA reads as TGTGCCAGCAAGGTTCGACAGGGCTATGGCTACACCTTC.

The genes are TRBV30 and TRBJ1-1, with D hard to call. Trimming shortened V by 5 bases and J by 1 base, and 8 bases separated the two germline ends. The germline V gene has CDR1 GTSNPN and CDR2 SVGIG (reference sequence). The CDR3 runs 12 residues. The CDR3 coding sequence is TGTGCCTGGCGCCGGTGGAACACTGAAGCTTTCTTT. It codes for CAWRRWNTEAFF.

This chain joins TRBV29-1 and TRBJ2-2, with 8 bases identical to TRBD1. V lost 6 bases and J lost 1; bases outside the gene matches: 4. This CDR3 comprises 14 residues. The germline gives CDR1 SQVTM, CDR2 ANQGSEA. DNA for the CDR3: TGCAGCGTCGCGGACAGGGTGAACACCGGGGAGCTGTTTTTT. Its protein product is CSVADRVNTGELFF.

This clone was seen a single time. This chain links TRBV4-1 with TRBJ2-1; the match to TRBD2 covers 10 bases. CDR3 length: 18 amino acids. CDR1 is MGHRA, CDR2 YSYEKL, per germline. The V segment lost 1 base and the J segment 4 bases; nucleotides outside the gene matches: 10. In DNA, the CDR3 is TGCGCCAGCAGCCAAGCCATGAGAGGACTAGCGGTATACAATGAGCAGTTCTTC. It codes for CASSQAMRGLAVYNEQFF.

This rearrangement joins TRBV5-1 to TRBJ1-1, with D possibly matching TRBD1 (5 bases). V was cut by 1 base and J by 2 bases, with 9 bases left in between. From germline, CDR1 is SGHRS and CDR2 YFSETQ. This CDR3 region has 14 residues. The CDR3 here is CASSLSGVNTEAFF. The DNA for the CDR3 is TGCGCCAGCAGCTTGTCGGGGGTCAACACTGAAGCTTTCTTT.

This chain links TRBV30 with TRBJ1-4, with a weak D call TRBD1 (6 bases). Trimming left V 2 bases short and J 8 bases short, with 12 bases between. Germline V gene lookup returns CDR1 GTSNPN and CDR2 SVGIG (reference sequence). The CDR3 has 13 residues. The DNA of the CDR3 is TGTGCCTGGAGTATGGGGGCGCGGGAAAAACTGTTTTTT. Amino acids: CAWSMGAREKLFF.

This chain connects TRBV15 to TRBJ2-5; 9 bases match TRBD1. Germline V gene data show CDR1 as LNHNV and CDR2 as YYDKDF (reference sequence). This CDR3 contains 16 residues. V was clipped by 3 bases and J by 2 bases; unmatched bases: 7. In DNA, the CDR3 is TGTGCCACCAGCAGGGTAACAGGGGGCGGGCAAGAGACCCAGTACTTC. Translated: CATSRVTGGGQETQYF.

The chain joins TRBV12-5 to TRBJ1-1; D uncertain. Per the germline V gene, CDR1 is LGHNT and CDR2 is FRNRAP. This CDR3 is 12 amino acids long. The V end lost 6 bases, the J end lost 11 bases, and 16 bases lay between the germline ends. The CDR3 region is CASGPGGLRAFF. CDR3 sequence (DNA): TGTGCTAGTGGCCCCGGAGGGCTAAGGGCTTTCTTT.

The chain combines TRBV28 with TRBJ1-2; possible D gene TRBD1, 5 bases. Trimming removed 2 bases from V and 5 bases from J, with 12 bases in between. The germline gives CDR1 MDHEN, CDR2 SYDVKM. This CDR3 has 14 residues. CDR3 sequence: CASSLRTPLYGYTF. The CDR3 nucleotides are TGTGCCAGCAGTTTACGGACACCCCTGTATGGCTACACCTTC.

This rearrangement joins TRBV5-8 to TRBJ1-2; no clear D. Trimming shortened V by 2 bases and J by 6 bases, and 8 bases separated the two germline ends. Germline V CDR1 and CDR2: SGHTS, YDEGEE. The length of the CDR3 is 12 residues. The CDR3 sequence: CASSFGANGYTF. The CDR3, as DNA: TGTGCCAGCAGCTTCGGAGCTAATGGCTACACCTTC.

The rearrangement uses TRBV6-5 and TRBJ2-1; 12 positions agree with TRBD2. CDR1 and CDR2 (germline): MNHEY, SVGAGI. Trimming took 6 bases from V and 9 from J; bases not matched to a gene: 9. CDR3 length: 15 amino acids. The CDR3 DNA follows: TGTGCCAGCAGCCAACTGACTAGCGGGAGCAGTGAGCAGTTCTTC. This translates into CASSQLTSGSSEQFF.

The chain recombines TRBV19 with TRBJ2-2; 7 bases are a match to TRBD1. The CDR3 consists of 15 residues. The V gene's germline CDR1 is LNHDA and CDR2 SQIVND (reference sequence). Trimming at V came to 6 bases and at J to 1 base, leaving 5 bases not matched to a gene. This chain's CDR3 is CASSLRQGNTGELFF. The CDR3 nucleotides read TGTGCCAGTAGCCTTAGACAGGGGAACACCGGGGAGCTGTTTTTT.

V gene TRBV19 combines with J gene TRBJ2-7; D is perhaps TRBD1 (6 bases). Looked up from germline, CDR1 is LNHDA and CDR2 is SQIVND (reference sequence). V dropped 4 bases and J dropped 0 bases, with 10 bases sitting between them. This CDR3 is 14 amino acids long. The CDR3 nucleotides read TGTGCCAGTAGTAAGGGGGTGAGCTCCTACGAGCAGTACTTC. It is translated as CASSKGVSSYEQYF.

In this sample, this clone turned up once. V usage is TRBV14 and J usage is TRBJ2-3; 10 bases fit TRBD1. Trimming removed 4 bases from V and 5 bases from J; junction bases left unmatched: 9. This CDR3 comprises 16 residues. Germline CDR1 SGHDN, CDR2 FVKESK. The CDR3 nucleotides read TGTGCCAGCAGCCTATCTTCCGGGACAGGGGAAGATACGCAGTATTTT. Translated, it gives CASSLSSGTGEDTQYF.